The clone carrying this TCR beta chain appeared a few times. The data stem from a study of control samples from healthy donors and cancer patients. The table came from immunoSEQ multiplex PCR; TCRdb's copy has only in-frame clones and leaves some out. Of tens of thousands of clones in the sample, around 87% are singletons; the top ten hold approximately 11%. Per the germline V gene, CDR1 is SNHLY and CDR2 is FYNNEI. V was shortened by 2 bases and J by 7 bases, with 5 bases between the two germline ends. The CDR3 has 11 amino acids. This chain uses TRBV2 with TRBJ1-2; D is undetermined. The sequenced sample was PBMCs. This TCR was sampled from a woman aged 55 to 70 with lung cancer. The CDR3 nucleotides are TGTGCCAGCAGTGAACGGTCTGGCTACACCTTC. This sequence encodes CASSERSGYTF.